Listed below are T cell receptor beta chains from one sample, sequenced in a study of early T cells in non-severe SARS-CoV-2 infection. TCRdb itself ran the 5' RACE reads through MiXCR, one entry per CDR3 protein. Here the sample spans about 42,000 distinct CDR3 sequences, approximately 5.9% being singletons. The material was whole blood, obtained at baseline. These receptors all come from an adult who was a healthcare worker with PCR-confirmed SARS-CoV-2 infection or an uninfected control (not recorded which). Each CDR3 is given without its conserved first and last residue.

v_gene,j_gene,CDR3aa
TRBV6-6,TRBJ2-7,ASSGPGQGSEQY
TRBV5-6,TRBJ1-1,ASSLIGPVNTEAF
TRBV7-8,TRBJ1-1,ASSLAGIAF
TRBV18,TRBJ1-5,ASSLRQDVSNQPQH
TRBV5-6,TRBJ2-3,ASSLARTDTQY
TRBV20-1,TRBJ1-1,SVGGRMNTEAF
TRBV14,TRBJ1-5,ASSQVGTVLSNQPQH
TRBV12-3/TRBV12-4,TRBJ2-5,ASSRDRGETQY
TRBV11-2,TRBJ1-5,ASSSQGIGNQPQH
TRBV20-1,TRBJ2-4,SASGGDIQY
TRBV7-9,TRBJ2-5,ASSRTGPQETQY
TRBV20-1,TRBJ2-3,SARGLAGDSSTDTQY
TRBV28,TRBJ2-5,ASTVGGKQETQY
TRBV10-3,TRBJ1-2,AISERTGYGYT
TRBV28,TRBJ2-2,ASSENTGELF
TRBV10-2,TRBJ2-1,ASRQGGYNEQF
TRBV10-2,TRBJ2-2,ASSETGPGELF
TRBV6-1,TRBJ2-7,ASSDGGYEQY
TRBV5-6,TRBJ2-7,ASSPAGGLVYEQY
TRBV12-5,TRBJ2-4,ASGLAGTPQY
TRBV6-2/TRBV6-3,TRBJ2-7,ASSLTSGGYEQY
TRBV20-1,TRBJ2-7,SARERQGLSYEQY
TRBV28,TRBJ2-2,ASRNDRGRTGELF
TRBV29-1,TRBJ1-2,SVESSPYGYT
TRBV6-5,TRBJ1-5,ASSYSSRGNQPQH
TRBV7-9,TRBJ2-7,ASSSGAITASYEQY
TRBV9,TRBJ1-6,ASSVRGGNSPLH
TRBV20-1,TRBJ1-4,SARGTGGNNEKLF
TRBV28,TRBJ2-7,ASSPRIFEQY
TRBV7-3,TRBJ2-4,ASSAPPGLAPSKNIQY
TRBV5-5,TRBJ2-5,ASSLTPTGGQETQY
TRBV6-6,TRBJ2-7,ASRPGTGENEQY
TRBV7-9,TRBJ2-7,ASRLGGTYEQY
TRBV2,TRBJ1-4,ASSFGTGSTNEKLF
TRBV29-1,TRBJ1-1,SVGVARANTEAF
TRBV10-2,TRBJ2-1,ASSESQGAYNEQF
TRBV6-6,TRBJ2-5,ASSFRGAETQY
TRBV10-3,TRBJ2-7,AISEGVYEQY
TRBV12-3/TRBV12-4,TRBJ2-3,ASRKGVIFDTQY
TRBV12-3/TRBV12-4,TRBJ1-4,ASSQTGVNEKLF
TRBV27,TRBJ1-4,ASSLSGRHSTNEKLF
TRBV3-1,TRBJ2-7,ASSRPKGREYEQY
TRBV4-1,TRBJ1-3,ASSPDRQAGNTIY
TRBV7-9,TRBJ1-6,ASSPGIRSPLH
TRBV11-2,TRBJ2-3,ASSLELRGDTDTQY
TRBV20-1,TRBJ1-2,TYPTDSNYGYT
TRBV3-1,TRBJ2-3,ASSPSTNTQY
TRBV27,TRBJ1-2,ASSTATGLYGYT
TRBV11-3,TRBJ2-3,ASSATDTQY
TRBV20-1,TRBJ1-1,SARRDYTEAF
TRBV20-1,TRBJ2-1,SAYRRGGASEQF
TRBV6-6,TRBJ1-3,ASSYSVGSSGNTIY
TRBV29-1,TRBJ2-1,SVDRDGYNEQF
TRBV4-3,TRBJ1-2,ASSQVKGNYGYT
TRBV5-1,TRBJ2-1,ASSLGGSSYNEQF
TRBV30,TRBJ2-1,AWRLAGANEQF